This T cell receptor beta chain was sequenced for a study of T cell repertoires in cytomegalovirus infection. Across the study: It was the public TCR beta signatures that indicated both CMV infection and matching HLA type.

Via MiXCR, TCRdb re-called the reads, giving one row per CDR3 protein. The data show more than 650,000 distinct CDR3 sequences, less than 40% seen once. The J segment lost 5 bases and the V segment lost 1 base, leaving 8 bases of the junction unmatched. The germline CDR1 and CDR2 sequences are SGHRS and YFSETQ. The CDR3 length is 15 residues. Sequences were obtained from PBMCs. This TCR came from a human donor in good health (CMV status not recorded). Some clones in this sample may be carry-over from other donors' samples. The V call is TRBV5-1, the J call TRBJ1-1, with 7 bases matching TRBD1. CDR3 nucleotides: TGCGCCAGCAGCTTGAAGGCAGGGGGGGTGACTGAAGCTTTCTTT. Protein sequence: CASSLKAGGVTEAFF.